These 20 T cell receptor beta chains were sequenced from one sample in a study of T cell repertoires in cytomegalovirus infection (dated by TCRdb to between 2019 and 2020). Reads for this sample came from an Illumina HiSeq 1500. TCRdb redid the processing of the public reads, applying fastp at Q25 and MiXCR, and retained in-frame beta chains. Every distinct CDR3 protein forms one entry, paired with its most common genes and DNA. This sample lists fewer than 200,000 distinct CDR3 sequences; roughly 19% were detected once. The top ten clones comprise 2.5% to 3% of the sample. The specimen sequenced was PBMCs. All receptors derive from a human donor in good health (CMV status not recorded). Some clones in this sample may be carry-over from other donors' samples.

In this sample, this clonotype turned up many times. This chain's CDR3 is CASSLRQGRTDTQYF. The CDR3 nucleotides are TGTGCCAGCAGTTTGCGGCAGGGCCGCACAGATACGCAGTATTTT. The chain couples TRBV28 to TRBJ2-3; D may be TRBD1 (5 bases). The V end lost 3 bases, the J end lost 1 base, and 11 bases lay between the germline ends. The germline gives CDR1 MDHEN, CDR2 SYDVKM. The CDR3 totals 15 residues.

The J gene is TRBJ2-1, the V gene TRBV5-4, with 12 positions matching TRBD2. V trimming: 3 bases; J trimming: 7 bases; junction bases outside the gene matches: 11. Per the germline V gene, CDR1 is SGHNT and CDR2 is YYREEE (reference sequence). The CDR3 runs to 17 residues. CDR3 protein: CASSSWTSGAKGNEQFF. The CDR3 bases are TGTGCCAGCAGCTCGTGGACTAGCGGGGCGAAGGGAAATGAGCAGTTCTTC.

The chain recombines TRBV5-1 with TRBJ2-7; TRBD1 matches at 10 bases. Germline loops: CDR1 SGHRS, CDR2 YFSETQ. V lost 3 bases, J lost 0 bases, and 3 bases stayed unmatched. CDR3 size: 15 residues. CDR3 amino acids: CASSWGTGVSYEQYF. The CDR3 nucleotides read TGCGCCAGCAGCTGGGGGACAGGGGTCTCCTACGAGCAGTACTTC.

This clonotype turned up a few times. This chain uses TRBV4-1 with TRBJ1-5; D uncertain. The CDR3 has 15 amino acids. The germline V gene has CDR1 MGHRA and CDR2 YSYEKL. The ends were cut back, 1 base at V and 2 bases at J, with 9 bases in the middle. DNA for the CDR3: TGCGCCAGCAGCCAAGGGACCGTGGGCAATCAGCCCCAGCATTTT. It is translated as CASSQGTVGNQPQHF.

The rearrangement joins TRBV5-4 to TRBJ2-3; D ambiguous. V shed 1 base and J shed 6 bases, with 15 bases lying between them. The length of the CDR3 is 15 residues. Germline-derived CDR1 and CDR2 are SGHNT and YYREEE (reference sequence). The CDR3 protein is CASSLYGRAGDTQYF. The CDR3 nucleotides are TGTGCCAGCAGCTTGTATGGCCGAGCCGGGGATACGCAGTATTTT. Full variable domain (outside the CDR3, taken from reference TRBV5-4 and TRBJ2-3): ETGVTQSPTHLIKTRGQQVTLRCSSQSGHNTVSWYQQALGQGPQFIFQYYREEENGRGNFPPRFSGLQFPNYSSELNVNALELDDSALYLCASSLYGRAGDTQYFGPGTRLTVL.

The chain is built from TRBV28 and TRBJ2-2, with D tentatively TRBD2 (5 bases). The CDR3 spans 14 residues. Per the germline V gene, CDR1 is MDHEN and CDR2 is SYDVKM. Trimming shortened V by 4 bases and J by 8 bases, and 14 bases separated the two germline ends. CDR3 bases: TGTGCCAGCAGTTCTACCCCCCCGGGAGGGGAGCTGTTTTTT. Its translation is CASSSTPPGGELFF. The whole variable domain, filled in from reference TRBV28 and TRBJ2-2, reads DVKVTQSSRYLVKRTGEKVFLECVQDMDHENMFWYRQDPGLGLRLIYFSYDVKMKEKGDIPEGYSVSREKKERFSLILESASTNQTSMYLCASSSTPPGGELFFGEGSRLTVL.

This clonotype was recorded at least ten times. The rearrangement links TRBV19 to TRBJ2-6; 8 bases fit TRBD1. Germline CDR1 reads LNHDA; CDR2 reads SQIVND (reference sequence). This CDR3 spans 18 amino acids. The J segment lost 0 bases and the V segment lost 5 bases, leaving 9 bases of the junction unmatched. CDR3 sequence reads: CASSADRGSSSGANVLTF. In DNA form, the CDR3 reads TGTGCCAGTAGTGCCGACAGGGGTTCCTCCTCTGGGGCCAACGTCCTGACTTTC.

This clonotype was found many times. The chain combines TRBV5-1 with TRBJ1-1, with D unclear. The CDR3 totals 15 residues. V lost 6 bases and J lost 1, with 16 bases in between. Germline CDR1 reads SGHRS; CDR2 reads YFSETQ. For the CDR3, the DNA is TGCGCCAGCACAAGCGATGGGCACCCGAACACTGAAGCTTTCTTT. Translation gives CASTSDGHPNTEAFF.

This clonotype was seen only a few times. The chain uses TRBV20-1 and TRBJ2-3; 7 positions agree with TRBD2. The CDR3 is made up of 13 amino acids. J lost 0 bases, V lost 5 bases, and 2 bases had no gene match. The germline V gene encodes CDR1 DFQATT and CDR2 SNEGSKA (reference sequence). CDR3 sequence (DNA): TGCAGTGCTCTGCGGGGGAGCACAGATACGCAGTATTTT. Translated: CSALRGSTDTQYF.

The chain joins TRBV7-2 to TRBJ2-1, with D possibly matching TRBD2 (6 bases). Trimming removed 1 base from V and 4 bases from J, with 23 bases in between. Germline loops: CDR1 SGHTA, CDR2 FQGNSA. The CDR3 loop spans 19 amino acids. CDR3 DNA: TGTGCCAGCAGCTTAGTAAGGCAGGCCCGGTTCGGGAGTTACAATGAGCAGTTCTTC. As protein: CASSLVRQARFGSYNEQFF.

The chain uses TRBV7-9 and TRBJ1-5, with D possibly matching TRBD1 (5 bases). Germline CDR1 is SEHNR and CDR2 is FQNEAQ (reference sequence). The CDR3 covers 14 residues. V lost 5 bases and J lost 6, with 14 bases in between. The CDR3 is CASSPAGSGQPQHF. The CDR3 DNA sequence: TGTGCCAGCAGCCCCGCAGGGTCAGGTCAGCCCCAGCATTTT.

This clonotype was detected many times. The chain combines TRBV7-2 with TRBJ1-4; 11 nucleotides align to TRBD1. CDR1 is SGHTA, CDR2 FQGNSA, per germline. The CDR3 extends over 16 amino acids. The V gene end was trimmed by 4 bases and the J gene end by 2 bases; junction bases not matched to a gene: 3. In DNA form, the CDR3 reads TGTGCCAGCAGCTCGGGACAGGGGGTGACTAATGAAAAACTGTTTTTT. It is translated as CASSSGQGVTNEKLFF.

Ten or more counts support this clonotype. J is TRBJ2-1 and V is TRBV11-2; D unresolved. Germline lookup yields CDR1 SGHAT and CDR2 FQNNGV. Trimming removed 1 base at V and 7 bases at J, with 8 bases between. The CDR3 loop spans 13 amino acids. CDR3 nucleotides: TGTGCCAGCAGCTTAGGCCTAGTGAATGAGCAGTTCTTC. Amino acids: CASSLGLVNEQFF.

This clonotype was seen a handful of times. The chain is built from TRBV18 and TRBJ1-1; weak D call: TRBD1 (5 bases). Germline CDR1 reads KGHSH; CDR2 reads LQKENI. V was pared by 6 bases and J by 5 bases, with 13 bases between. This CDR3 region has 13 residues. CDR3 region: CASSSGTKTEAFF. CDR3 nucleotide sequence: TGTGCCAGCTCCTCCGGGACGAAGACTGAAGCTTTCTTT.

This clonotype was detected a few times. The CDR3 coding sequence is TGTGCCAGCAGTTTAGGGGACGGACGAGCCTACGAGCAGTACTTC. Translation: CASSLGDGRAYEQYF. J is TRBJ2-7 and V is TRBV28; D is possibly TRBD1 or TRBD2 (5 bases each). The CDR3 loop spans 15 amino acids. Germline lookup yields CDR1 MDHEN and CDR2 SYDVKM. Trimming removed 2 bases from V and 2 bases from J, with 13 bases in between.

This clonotype came up a few times. An end of the junction does not agree with germline; a read error may underlie this. The chain combines TRBV15 with TRBJ1-5; the match to TRBD1 covers 8 bases. Looked up from germline, CDR1 is LNHNV and CDR2 is YYDKDF (reference sequence). The length of the CDR3 is 15 residues. This chain's CDR3 is CATSRDPGGNLPQHF. The CDR3 nucleotides read TGTGCCACCAGCAGAGATCCAGGGGGCAATCTGCCCCAGCATTTT.

Ten or more counts support this clonotype. The V and J genes are TRBV7-2 and TRBJ2-1, with a tentative D call TRBD2 (5 bases). The germline V and J ends were trimmed by 4 bases and 0 bases, with 25 bases remaining between them. From germline, CDR1 is SGHTA and CDR2 FQGNSA. The CDR3 extends over 20 amino acids. CDR3 region: CASSSTGGGGTKSSYNEQFF. The CDR3 nucleotides read TGTGCCAGCAGCTCAACCGGCGGAGGTGGAACTAAAAGCTCCTACAATGAGCAGTTCTTC.

The table lists this clonotype with many counts. The chain uses TRBV7-2 and TRBJ2-1; TRBD2 matches 8 bases. The germline CDR1 and CDR2 sequences are SGHTA and FQGNSA. The J segment lost 5 bases and the V segment lost 3 bases, leaving 12 bases of the junction unmatched. The CDR3 length is 17 residues. The CDR3 protein is CASSLTFRGGRNNEQFF. In nucleotides, the CDR3 is TGTGCCAGCAGCTTGACCTTCCGGGGGGGCCGAAACAATGAGCAGTTCTTC.

The chain joins TRBV5-6 to TRBJ2-7, with unresolved D. Germline V gene lookup returns CDR1 SGHDT and CDR2 YYEEEE. Trimming pared 3 bases from V and 1 base from J, leaving 5 bases between. CDR3 size: 12 residues. The CDR3 is CASSWASYEQYF. The CDR3 region has the DNA TGTGCCAGCAGCTGGGCGTCCTACGAGCAGTACTTC.

This sequence joins TRBV13 and TRBJ2-5; 7 bases fit TRBD1. The germline gives CDR1 PRHDT, CDR2 FYEKMQ (reference sequence). The ends lost 2 bases at V and 3 bases at J; junction bases unmatched: 3. There are 14 residues in the CDR3. CDR3 sequence reads: CASSLSGTEETQYF. The CDR3 region has the DNA TGTGCCAGCAGCTTAAGTGGGACAGAAGAGACCCAGTACTTC.